This T cell receptor beta chain came from a study of read filtering for tumor transcriptome and immune sequencing. From roughly 390 ng of RNA, a library with molecular barcoded alpha/delta and beta/gamma adaptors was made. TCRdb itself ran the reads through MiXCR, one entry per CDR3 protein. The sample lists some 62,000 distinct CDR3 sequences; around 14% were seen once. This clonotype was counted ten times or more. This CDR3 comprises 15 residues. Germline V gene sequence: CDR1 DFQATT, CDR2 SNEGSKA (reference sequence). Germline trimming cut 1 base from V and 5 bases from J; bases unmatched to any gene: 8.

The receptor was derived from a donor over 35 with multiple myeloma. The chain carries TRBV20-1 and TRBJ2-1; 7 bases align to TRBD2. Source material: a population of CD138-negative cells sorted from bone marrow. CDR3 in DNA: TGCAGTGCTAGAGGCGGGGCTAGCGGAAACAATGAGCAGTTCTTC. This translates into CSARGGASGNNEQFF.